These 28 T cell receptor beta chains share one sample of origin, sequenced in a study of shared clonotypes between healthy human individuals. Sequencing used immunoSEQ multiplex PCR; TCRdb keeps in-frame clones, though not all of them. Of roughly 2 million clones in the sample, about 94% are singletons; the top ten hold around 1.1%. As defined, naive CD8 cells were CD45RO-negative and positively selected for CCR7, with terminally differentiated effector memory CD45RA+ cells excluded. The sample consisted of naive CD8+ T cells sorted from blood. The receptors were gathered from a man aged 18 to 29 in good health.

This chain uses TRBV7-6 with TRBJ2-2, with unresolved D. Trimming pared 0 bases from V and 1 base from J, leaving 6 bases between. There are 15 residues in the CDR3. Germline values: CDR1 SGHVS, CDR2 FNYEAQ. The DNA for the CDR3 is TGTGCCAGCAGCTTAGCAGTGGGGAACACCGGGGAGCTGTTTTTT. Protein product: CASSLAVGNTGELFF.

V and J are TRBV7-9 and TRBJ2-3; TRBD1 is a possible D gene (6 bases). With 3 bases removed from V and 3 bases from J, the gap between germline ends came to 10 bases. This CDR3 has 14 residues. CDR1 is SEHNR, CDR2 FQNEAQ, per germline (reference sequence). The CDR3 loop reads CASSFEGVTDTQYF. The CDR3 DNA is TGTGCCAGCAGCTTCGAGGGGGTTACAGATACGCAGTATTTT. Using reference TRBV7-9 and TRBJ2-3 for the parts outside the CDR3, the full variable domain is DTGVSQNPRHKITKRGQNVTFRCDPISEHNRLYWYRQTLGQGPEFLTYFQNEAQLEKSRLLSDRFSAERPKGSFSTLEIQRTEQGDSAMYLCASSFEGVTDTQYFGPGTRLTVL.

The rearrangement uses TRBV6-5 and TRBJ2-5; 9 positions match TRBD1. J lost 5 bases, V lost 0 bases, and 7 bases had no gene match. The CDR3 has 16 residues. Germline CDR1 is MNHEY and CDR2 is SVGAGI. The DNA for the CDR3 is TGTGCCAGCAGTTACTCGAAGGGACAGGGTGGGGAGACCCAGTACTTC. Its protein product is CASSYSKGQGGETQYF.

The rearrangement uses TRBV15 and TRBJ2-1; 10 nucleotides match TRBD2. Germline V CDR1 and CDR2: LNHNV, YYDKDF (reference sequence). This CDR3 has 15 residues. With V trimmed by 6 bases and J by 6 bases, 8 bases remained unmatched. This CDR3 is CATSTLAGALNEQFF. CDR3 in DNA: TGTGCCACCAGTACTCTAGCGGGGGCCCTCAATGAGCAGTTCTTC.

As regards this clone: This CDR3 is also generated by other DNA sequences in the sample. The rearrangement joins TRBV5-6 to TRBJ1-5, with D perhaps matching TRBD1 (5 bases). CDR3 length: 15 residues. V was trimmed by 4 bases and J by 2 bases, leaving 13 bases between them. Looked up from germline, CDR1 is SGHDT and CDR2 is YYEEEE. CDR3 bases: TGTGCCAGCAGCCTGGGAGGGGTTGGCAATCAGCCCCAGCATTTT. Residues: CASSLGGVGNQPQHF.

The chain uses TRBV6-5 and TRBJ1-2; 8 nucleotides match TRBD1. The CDR3 contains 16 residues. V dropped 4 bases and J dropped 4; count of bases not matched to a gene: 11. Germline CDR1 MNHEY, CDR2 SVGAGI. The CDR3 loop is CASSSRRQGASYGYTF. For the CDR3, the DNA is TGTGCCAGCAGTTCCCGTCGGCAGGGGGCTAGCTATGGCTACACCTTC.

This clone was recorded once. This chain connects TRBV7-8 to TRBJ2-3; D perhaps matches TRBD2 (7 bases). CDR3 size: 16 residues. Trimming shortened V by 4 bases and J by 6 bases, and 20 bases separated the two germline ends. CDR1 and CDR2 from the germline V gene are SGHVS and FQNEAQ. CDR3 in DNA: TGTGCCAGCAGCTCAGGGGAAGTGACGGGAGGTGATACGCAGTATTTT. The encoded protein is CASSSGEVTGGDTQYF.

There are a few counts of this clone. Other DNA sequences in this sample translate to the same CDR3. The CDR3 loop is CASSLGQGNTEAFF. In DNA, the CDR3 is TGTGCCAGCAGCTTAGGACAGGGGAACACTGAAGCTTTCTTT. The gene calls are TRBV6-5 and TRBJ1-1; 8 nucleotides line up with TRBD1. The CDR3 covers 14 residues. CDR1 is MNHEY and CDR2 is SVGAGI in the germline V gene. V shed 6 bases, J shed 1 base, and the junction held 4 bases outside the gene matches.

The DNA of the CDR3 is TGTGCCAGCAGTCGAGAGGGCAGTAACACTGAAGCTTTCTTT. It specifies CASSREGSNTEAFF. The rearrangement links TRBV28 to TRBJ1-1; no firm D call. Germline CDR1 MDHEN, CDR2 SYDVKM. V lost 5 bases and J 2 bases, leaving 12 bases between the germline ends. CDR3 length: 14 amino acids. Drawing the rest from reference TRBV28 and TRBJ1-1, the complete variable domain is DVKVTQSSRYLVKRTGEKVFLECVQDMDHENMFWYRQDPGLGLRLIYFSYDVKMKEKGDIPEGYSVSREKKERFSLILESASTNQTSMYLCASSREGSNTEAFFGQGTRLTVV.

This chain uses TRBV6-5 with TRBJ2-7; D is tentatively TRBD1 or TRBD2 (5 bases each). Trimming pared 4 bases from V and 2 bases from J, leaving 12 bases between. Germline values: CDR1 MNHEY, CDR2 SVGAGI. This CDR3 has 14 residues. CDR3 nucleotide sequence: TGTGCCAGCAGTTTCCGGGGCCCCACCTACGAGCAGTACTTC. Protein sequence: CASSFRGPTYEQYF.

The chain employs TRBV28 and TRBJ2-7; the D gene is possibly TRBD2 (6 bases). CDR3 length: 15 residues. The V and J ends lost 3 bases and 2 bases respectively, with 14 bases between them. The V gene's germline CDR1 is MDHEN and CDR2 SYDVKM. The CDR3 here is CASSFSGAGTYEQYF. In DNA form, the CDR3 reads TGTGCCAGCAGTTTTAGTGGTGCGGGAACCTACGAGCAGTACTTC. Full variable domain (missing parts from reference TRBV28 and TRBJ2-7): DVKVTQSSRYLVKRTGEKVFLECVQDMDHENMFWYRQDPGLGLRLIYFSYDVKMKEKGDIPEGYSVSREKKERFSLILESASTNQTSMYLCASSFSGAGTYEQYFGPGTRLTVT.

The chain combines TRBV5-1 with TRBJ2-3, with TRBD1 matching over 9 bases. Germline V CDR1 and CDR2: SGHRS, YFSETQ. The V gene end was trimmed by 4 bases and the J gene end by 2 bases; junction bases not matched to a gene: 11. This CDR3 is built from 17 residues. The CDR3 sequence is CASSLGTGKVYTDTQYF. The CDR3 nucleotides read TGCGCCAGCAGCCTCGGGACAGGGAAGGTCTACACAGATACGCAGTATTTT. Full variable domain (rest looked up from reference TRBV5-1 and TRBJ2-3): KAGVTQTPRYLIKTRGQQVTLSCSPISGHRSVSWYQQTPGQGLQFLFEYFSETQRNKGNFPGRFSGRQFSNSRSEMNVSTLELGDSALYLCASSLGTGKVYTDTQYFGPGTRLTVL.

The V and J genes are TRBV13 and TRBJ2-1, with D perhaps TRBD2 (5 bases). The germline V gene encodes CDR1 PRHDT and CDR2 FYEKMQ (reference sequence). The V end lost 6 bases, the J end lost 0 bases, and 12 bases lay between the germline ends. The CDR3 is made up of 15 amino acids. The CDR3 coding sequence is TGTGCCAGCAGTTTGCGGGCTAGCTCCTACAATGAGCAGTTCTTC. Translation gives CASSLRASSYNEQFF.

J is TRBJ1-5 and V is TRBV7-6; 7 bases are a match to TRBD1. The length of the CDR3 is 14 residues. Germline CDR1 and CDR2: SGHVS and FNYEAQ. Trimming cost V 1 base and J 10 bases; bases outside gene matches: 7. The CDR3 region has the DNA TGTGCCAGCAGCTTAGGACAGGGAGGTGGTCCCCAGCATTTT. Its translation: CASSLGQGGGPQHF. The whole variable domain, filled in from reference TRBV7-6 and TRBJ1-5, reads GAGVSQSPRYKVTKRGQDVALRCDPISGHVSLYWYRQALGQGPEFLTYFNYEAQQDKSGLPNDRFSAERPEGSISTLTIQRTEQRDSAMYRCASSLGQGGGPQHFGDGTRLSIL.

This clone was seen only once. The V gene is TRBV6-1, the J gene TRBJ1-6; 7 nucleotides line up with TRBD1. V was clipped by 5 bases and J by 13 bases; unmatched bases: 11. The germline gives CDR1 MNHNS, CDR2 SASEGT. The CDR3 loop spans 14 amino acids. CDR3 region: CASSSPGQPAPLHF. Here the CDR3 DNA reads TGTGCCAGCAGTTCACCGGGACAGCCGGCGCCCCTCCACTTT.

This clone has only one observation. V usage is TRBV7-9 and J usage is TRBJ2-5; TRBD2 matches at 8 bases. Trimming at V came to 2 bases and at J to 1 base, leaving 9 bases not matched to a gene. This CDR3 region has 17 residues. The germline CDR1 and CDR2 sequences are SEHNR and FQNEAQ (reference sequence). CDR3 DNA: TGTGCCAGCAGCTTAAAATCAGCGGGGGCAATCCAAGAGACCCAGTACTTC. Translation: CASSLKSAGAIQETQYF.

The chain links TRBV19 to TRBJ1-2; possible D gene TRBD1, 6 bases. Germline V gives CDR1 LNHDA, CDR2 SQIVND (reference sequence). This CDR3 contains 15 residues. V was shortened by 1 base and J by 0 bases, with 9 bases between the two germline ends. The CDR3 spells CASSIGTVANYGYTF. For the CDR3, the DNA is TGTGCCAGTAGTATAGGGACAGTCGCTAACTATGGCTACACCTTC.

This clone was found once. The chain couples TRBV5-6 to TRBJ2-3; TRBD1 might be the D (5 bases). The CDR3 is 15 amino acids. The V end lost 3 bases, the J end lost 0 bases, and 11 bases lay between the germline ends. Germline values: CDR1 SGHDT, CDR2 YYEEEE. CDR3 sequence: CASSSSGISTDTQYF. The CDR3 nucleotides are TGTGCCAGCAGCTCCTCAGGGATAAGCACAGATACGCAGTATTTT.

This chain connects TRBV6-5 to TRBJ1-1; the D gene is possibly TRBD1 (6 bases). The CDR3 runs to 14 residues. Trimming pared 5 bases from V and 7 bases from J, leaving 17 bases between. The germline CDR1 and CDR2 sequences are MNHEY and SVGAGI. The CDR3, as DNA: TGTGCCAGCAGTGCCCCGACAGGCTCGGGTGAAGCTTTCTTT. The encoded protein is CASSAPTGSGEAFF.

The count of this clone is one. The gene calls are TRBV7-6 and TRBJ2-7, with D possibly TRBD1 on 5 matching bases. Per germline, CDR1 SGHVS and CDR2 FNYEAQ. The CDR3 loop spans 13 amino acids. V lost 4 bases and J lost 0, with 7 bases in between. CDR3 coding DNA: TGTGCCAGCAGCTCGGACAACTCCTACGAGCAGTACTTC. This codes for CASSSDNSYEQYF. Full variable domain (missing parts from reference TRBV7-6 and TRBJ2-7): GAGVSQSPRYKVTKRGQDVALRCDPISGHVSLYWYRQALGQGPEFLTYFNYEAQQDKSGLPNDRFSAERPEGSISTLTIQRTEQRDSAMYRCASSSDNSYEQYFGPGTRLTVT.

The rearrangement joins TRBV4-3 to TRBJ1-4; TRBD1 is a possible D gene (5 bases). The CDR3 covers 16 residues. Deletions cut 0 bases from V and 7 bases from J, with 15 bases between. The germline CDR1 and CDR2 sequences are LGHNA and YSLEER. The CDR3 sequence: CASSQDREGIGEKLFF. Written as DNA, the CDR3 is TGCGCCAGCAGCCAAGATCGGGAGGGGATAGGTGAAAAACTGTTTTTT.

The chain carries TRBV27 and TRBJ1-2; 10 bases map to TRBD1. Germline V gene data show CDR1 as MNHEY and CDR2 as SMNVEV (reference sequence). V trimming: 9 bases; J trimming: 4 bases; junction bases outside the gene matches: 8. CDR3 length equals 14 residues. CDR3: CASKGQGSLYGYTF. In DNA, the CDR3 is TGTGCCAGTAAGGGACAGGGGAGTCTCTATGGCTACACCTTC.

This chain uses TRBV7-8 with TRBJ1-5; D possibly corresponds to TRBD1 (6 bases). The CDR3 spans 16 residues. From germline, CDR1 is SGHVS and CDR2 FQNEAQ. The ends were cut back, 5 bases at V and 3 bases at J, with 17 bases in the middle. CDR3: CASSPEGGEVNQPQHF. The CDR3 nucleotides are TGTGCCAGCAGCCCTGAGGGGGGCGAGGTCAATCAGCCCCAGCATTTT.

As for this clone: Within the sample, other DNA sequences also encode this same CDR3. This chain links TRBV9 with TRBJ1-6; maybe TRBD1 (6 bases). Deletions cut 0 bases from V and 10 bases from J, with 8 bases between. This CDR3 is 13 amino acids long. Germline V gene sequence: CDR1 SGDLS, CDR2 YYNGEE. This CDR3 reads CASSVGGGSPLHF. CDR3 nucleotide sequence: TGTGCCAGCAGCGTAGGTGGGGGCTCACCCCTCCACTTT.

V gene TRBV5-6 combines with J gene TRBJ2-1; 8 bases are shared with TRBD2. The junction had 7 bases not matched to a gene; V was cut back by 3 bases and J by 8 bases. CDR3 length: 14 amino acids. Germline loops: CDR1 SGHDT, CDR2 YYEEEE. This CDR3 is CASSSTSGFDEQFF. CDR3 nucleotide sequence: TGTGCCAGCAGCTCTACTAGCGGTTTCGATGAGCAGTTCTTC.

This chain connects TRBV7-9 to TRBJ2-4, with 7 bases that match TRBD1. Looked up from germline, CDR1 is SEHNR and CDR2 is FQNEAQ (reference sequence). V dropped 11 bases and J dropped 0; count of bases not matched to a gene: 7. The CDR3 is made up of 14 amino acids. For the CDR3, the DNA is TGTGCCTTCTCGACAGGGCTAGCCAAAAACATTCAGTACTTC. The encoded protein is CAFSTGLAKNIQYF.

The chain recombines TRBV4-3 with TRBJ1-4; D may be TRBD1 (6 bases). CDR1 and CDR2 (germline): LGHNA, YSLEER. The V gene lost 2 bases and the J gene lost 7 bases, with 17 bases spanning the gap. The CDR3 loop spans 16 amino acids. The CDR3: CASSQLDDRLGEKLFF. The CDR3 coding sequence is TGCGCCAGCAGCCAACTCGACGACAGGTTGGGTGAAAAACTGTTTTTT.

The genes are TRBV27 and TRBJ2-7, with D perhaps matching TRBD2 (6 bases). CDR1 and CDR2 from the germline V gene are MNHEY and SMNVEV (reference sequence). There are 14 residues in the CDR3. The V and J ends lost 10 bases and 4 bases respectively, with 20 bases between them. The CDR3 DNA is TGTGCCACCTGTCTAGCGAAAAACTGTTACGAGCAGTACTTC. This translates into CATCLAKNCYEQYF.